A single sample gave rise to the 25 T cell receptor beta chains below, sequenced in a study of cytomegalovirus exposure and HLA in healthy donors (TCRdb year 2017). Receptor amplification or capture employed the immunoSEQ multiplex PCR assay. A mixture of 60 forward primers for TCR Vbeta segments and 13 reverse primers for TCR Jbeta segments was used in the multiplex PCR. TCRdb took this table from immuneACCESS and kept in-frame rearrangements with V and J called. Such tables lack part of the clones; where checked against another copy, unresolved V genes explain under half of the gap, and the rest is unexplained. The sample table shows about 98,000 clones, and more than 60% are seen once. The ten largest clones represent about 10% of the sample. The sample comprised PBMCs. The source of these receptors is a man between 18 and 29 years old in good health and CMV-seropositive.

The chain couples TRBV7-8 to TRBJ1-5; D is ambiguous. Deletions cut 5 bases from V and 3 bases from J, with 17 bases between. This CDR3 region has 16 residues. Germline CDR1 reads SGHVS; CDR2 reads FQNEAQ. Here the CDR3 DNA reads TGTGCCAGCAGCATCGGGGTTCCCACCCCCAATCAGCCCCAGCATTTT. This sequence encodes CASSIGVPTPNQPQHF.

This chain joins TRBV30 and TRBJ1-3, with a possible D match to TRBD1 (6 bases). Germline-derived CDR1 and CDR2 are GTSNPN and SVGIG (reference sequence). The V end lost 3 bases, the J end lost 7 bases, and 16 bases lay between the germline ends. The CDR3 spans 14 residues. The CDR3 DNA is TGTGCCTGGAGCACGCGGGGGGCTGCGAACACCATATATTTT. It is translated as CAWSTRGAANTIYF.

This rearrangement joins TRBV27 to TRBJ2-4; D gene uncertain. CDR1 and CDR2 from the germline V gene are MNHEY and SMNVEV (reference sequence). The length of the CDR3 is 16 residues. Trimming stripped 3 bases from V and 0 bases from J, with 12 bases between. The CDR3 DNA reads TGTGCCAGCAGTTTCATCGGCGGTTCAGCCAAAAACATTCAGTACTTC. This encodes CASSFIGGSAKNIQYF.

This chain uses TRBV27 with TRBJ1-6; tentative D call: TRBD1 (6 bases). From germline, CDR1 is MNHEY and CDR2 SMNVEV (reference sequence). Trimming took 2 bases from V and 9 from J, leaving 17 bases between them. The CDR3 has 16 residues. The chain's CDR3 is CASSLGGGQRLSPLHF. Here the CDR3 DNA reads TGTGCCAGCAGTTTAGGCGGGGGGCAGCGTCTTTCACCCCTCCACTTT.

The V gene is TRBV2, the J gene TRBJ1-2, with D possibly matching TRBD1 (6 bases). V was shortened by 7 bases and J by 4 bases, with 10 bases between the two germline ends. The CDR3 is 12 residues long. Germline V gene data show CDR1 as SNHLY and CDR2 as FYNNEI. DNA of the CDR3: TGTGCCAGCAAGGACAGAATCTATGGCTACACCTTC. This sequence encodes CASKDRIYGYTF.

CDR3 sequence: CASSKRQGPYEQYF. The CDR3 DNA is TGTGCCAGTAGTAAGAGACAGGGACCCTACGAGCAGTACTTC. The chain carries TRBV19 and TRBJ2-7, with 7 bases fitting TRBD1. Germline V gene sequence: CDR1 LNHDA, CDR2 SQIVND (reference sequence). The junction had 5 bases not matched to a gene; V was cut back by 4 bases and J by 2 bases. CDR3 length equals 14 residues.

The chain employs TRBV15 and TRBJ1-3; tentative D call: TRBD1 (5 bases). Germline values: CDR1 LNHNV, CDR2 YYDKDF (reference sequence). The ends were cut back, 0 bases at V and 0 bases at J, with 12 bases in the middle. This CDR3 has 17 residues. CDR3 nucleotides: TGTGCCACCAGCAGAGATCATGGTACAGGCTCTGGAAACACCATATATTTT. Translation gives CATSRDHGTGSGNTIYF.

The chain is built from TRBV6-5 and TRBJ1-1; 9 nucleotides match TRBD1. The V gene's germline CDR1 is MNHEY and CDR2 SVGAGI. The length of the CDR3 is 13 residues. The V gene end was trimmed by 6 bases and the J gene end by 9 bases; junction bases not matched to a gene: 8. As DNA, the CDR3 is TGTGCCAGCAGATATCAACAGGGGGCTCAAGCTTTCTTT. Translating it yields CASRYQQGAQAFF.

In this sample, this clone turned up once. The chain uses TRBV6-5 and TRBJ2-5, with no clear D. The DNA end favors TRBJ2-7, so the J call may be wrong. There are 15 residues in the CDR3. In germline, CDR1 is MNHEY, CDR2 SVGAGI. This CDR3 is CASSYSNTQYYEQYF. CDR3 nucleotides: TGTGCCAGCAGTTACTCGAACACCCAATACTACGAGCAGTACTTC.

This clone is a singleton in its sample. The chain couples TRBV7-9 to TRBJ2-7; TRBD1 agrees at 10 bases. The CDR3 is made up of 15 amino acids. J gave up 3 bases and V 5 bases, and 7 bases lay outside the gene matches. Germline V gene data show CDR1 as SEHNR and CDR2 as FQNEAQ (reference sequence). CDR3 residues: CASSLGQGVIYEQYF. CDR3 in DNA: TGTGCCAGCAGCCTTGGACAGGGGGTAATCTACGAGCAGTACTTC.

The chain couples TRBV7-2 to TRBJ2-7, with TRBD1 matching over 8 bases. J lost 2 bases, V lost 5 bases, and 8 bases had no gene match. CDR3 length: 15 amino acids. Germline values: CDR1 SGHTA, CDR2 FQGNSA. In DNA form, the CDR3 reads TGTGCCAGCAGCCCGCAGGGGGCAGGAGCCTACGAGCAGTACTTC. It is translated as CASSPQGAGAYEQYF.

The chain couples TRBV30 to TRBJ2-7, with 9 bases that match TRBD1. Per germline, CDR1 GTSNPN and CDR2 SVGIG (reference sequence). This CDR3 region has 15 residues. V trimming: 3 bases; J trimming: 1 base; junction bases outside the gene matches: 7. The CDR3 DNA reads TGTGCCTGGAGCCCCGGGACAGGGATTTCCTACGAGCAGTACTTC. It codes for CAWSPGTGISYEQYF.

The chain joins TRBV5-5 to TRBJ2-5, with D possibly TRBD1 on 5 matching bases. Germline V gives CDR1 SGHKS, CDR2 YYEKEE (reference sequence). V was pared by 6 bases and J by 4 bases, with 16 bases between. The length of the CDR3 is 14 residues. The CDR3 coding sequence is TGTGCCAGCACGCGTAGGGGCGGTGGAGAGACCCAGTACTTC. Its translation is CASTRRGGGETQYF.

The genes are TRBV2 and TRBJ2-3, with TRBD1 identical over 9 bases. The CDR3 is 15 residues long. V lost 2 bases and J lost 8; bases outside the gene matches: 8. Germline assignment: CDR1 SNHLY and CDR2 FYNNEI. The chain's CDR3 is CASSELQGARGTQYF. In DNA, the CDR3 is TGTGCCAGCAGTGAATTACAGGGGGCTCGGGGTACGCAGTATTTT.

The chain is built from TRBV29-1 and TRBJ1-2; D is possibly TRBD1 (5 bases). Per germline, CDR1 SQVTM and CDR2 ANQGSEA. This CDR3 spans 14 amino acids. V was cut by 8 bases and J by 3 bases, with 19 bases left in between. CDR3: CSTEPRVSDYGYTF. Written as DNA, the CDR3 is TGCAGCACCGAACCCAGGGTTTCCGACTATGGCTACACCTTC.

V and J are TRBV7-9 and TRBJ2-7; D possibly corresponds to TRBD1 (6 bases). Per germline, CDR1 SEHNR and CDR2 FQNEAQ (reference sequence). The CDR3 covers 16 residues. Trimming pared 4 bases from V and 3 bases from J, leaving 19 bases between. This chain's CDR3 is CASSSINRDTRYEQYF. In DNA, the CDR3 is TGTGCCAGCAGCTCCATTAACCGGGACACGCGCTACGAGCAGTACTTC.

The chain carries TRBV28 and TRBJ2-3; TRBD2 agrees at 9 bases. Germline V gene data show CDR1 as MDHEN and CDR2 as SYDVKM. V dropped 7 bases and J dropped 0; count of bases not matched to a gene: 2. The CDR3 sequence is 14 residues long. For the CDR3, the DNA is TGTGCCAGCAAGCGGGGGGCTAGCACAGATACGCAGTATTTT. This sequence encodes CASKRGASTDTQYF.

V and J are TRBV7-8 and TRBJ2-7; the match to TRBD2 covers 7 bases. Looked up from germline, CDR1 is SGHVS and CDR2 is FQNEAQ. The CDR3 sequence is 11 residues long. The V segment lost 7 bases and the J segment 5 bases; nucleotides outside the gene matches: 2. The CDR3 here is CASMGGNEQYF. In DNA, the CDR3 is TGTGCCAGCATGGGAGGGAACGAGCAGTACTTC.

This clone was seen only once. The chain couples TRBV6-5 to TRBJ1-1; D is possibly TRBD1 (6 bases). V lost 6 bases and J lost 1, with 12 bases in between. CDR3 length equals 14 residues. Germline CDR1 reads MNHEY; CDR2 reads SVGAGI. This CDR3 is CASSPGQTNTEAFF. CDR3 coding DNA: TGTGCCAGCAGCCCTGGACAGACGAACACTGAAGCTTTCTTT.

This chain uses TRBV2 with TRBJ1-5, with 7 bases lining up with TRBD1. CDR1 SNHLY and CDR2 FYNNEI come from the germline V gene. The CDR3 contains 15 residues. V lost 6 bases, J lost 2 bases, and 7 bases stayed unmatched. CDR3 residues: CASRPRQGGNQPQHF. CDR3 DNA: TGTGCCAGCAGGCCGAGACAGGGTGGCAATCAGCCCCAGCATTTT.

The chain links TRBV14 to TRBJ2-1, with no clear D. This CDR3 is built from 13 residues. V dropped 0 bases and J dropped 3 bases, with 3 bases sitting between them. Germline CDR1 reads SGHDN; CDR2 reads FVKESK. The CDR3 DNA sequence: TGTGCCAGCAGCCAAGATAACTACAATGAGCAGTTCTTC. As protein: CASSQDNYNEQFF.

The chain recombines TRBV5-1 with TRBJ2-7; D ambiguous. V dropped 0 bases and J dropped 4 bases, with 5 bases sitting between them. The CDR3 is made up of 12 amino acids. Germline V CDR1 and CDR2: SGHRS, YFSETQ. The CDR3 sequence is CASSLDEYEQYF. The CDR3, as DNA: TGCGCCAGCAGCTTGGACGAGTACGAGCAGTACTTC.

This clone has just one count. The CDR3 DNA sequence: TGTGCCAGCAGCTGGTCTCTAGCGGCCGAAGAGACCCAGTACTTC. Encoded protein: CASSWSLAAEETQYF. The gene calls are TRBV7-2 and TRBJ2-5; 7 nucleotides line up with TRBD2. The J segment lost 3 bases and the V segment lost 4 bases, leaving 8 bases of the junction unmatched. The germline V gene encodes CDR1 SGHTA and CDR2 FQGNSA. The CDR3 is made up of 15 amino acids.

J is TRBJ2-3 and V is TRBV15; the match to TRBD2 covers 11 bases. The germline V gene encodes CDR1 LNHNV and CDR2 YYDKDF (reference sequence). The CDR3 length is 16 residues. Germline trimming cut 2 bases from V and 4 bases from J; bases unmatched to any gene: 5. CDR3 in amino acids: CATSRRTSGSSDTQYF. The CDR3 bases are TGTGCCACCAGCAGAAGGACTAGCGGGTCGTCAGATACGCAGTATTTT.

This clone has just a few counts. The chain joins TRBV9 to TRBJ2-2, with D possibly being TRBD1 (6 bases). The V end was cut by 3 bases, the J end by 1 base, with 10 bases between. The CDR3 consists of 15 residues. CDR1 and CDR2 (germline): SGDLS, YYNGEE. In DNA form, the CDR3 reads TGTGCCAGCAGCGGCAGGGGAATGAACACCGGGGAGCTGTTTTTT. Its translation is CASSGRGMNTGELFF.